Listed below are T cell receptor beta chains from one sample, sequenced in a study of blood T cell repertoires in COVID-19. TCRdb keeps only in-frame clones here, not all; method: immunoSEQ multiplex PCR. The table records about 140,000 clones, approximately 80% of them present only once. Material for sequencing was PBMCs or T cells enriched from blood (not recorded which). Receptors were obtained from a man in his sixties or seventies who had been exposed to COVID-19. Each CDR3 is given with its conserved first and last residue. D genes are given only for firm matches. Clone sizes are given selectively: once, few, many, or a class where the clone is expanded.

CDR3nt: TGTGCCAGCAGTTTGACGACTGGCCAGCCCCAGCATTTT
CDR3aa: CASSLTTGQPQHF
v_gene: TRBV12-3/TRBV12-4
j_gene: TRBJ1-5
len: 13
d_gene: NA
abundance: NA

CDR3nt: TGTGCCAGCAGCGACAGGGCGGGGACTGAAGCTTTCTTT
CDR3aa: CASSDRAGTEAFF
v_gene: TRBV7-2
j_gene: TRBJ1-1
len: 13
d_gene: TRBD1
abundance: NA

CDR3nt: TGTGCCAGCACCCCGGGGACTAGCGGGAGGGCCGTGTTGGTTGCCTTCTACGAGCAGTACTTC
CDR3aa: CASTPGTSGRAVLVAFYEQYF
v_gene: TRBV6-2/TRBV6-3
j_gene: TRBJ2-7
len: 21
d_gene: TRBD2
abundance: few

CDR3nt: TGCGCCAGCAGCCAGATCACAGGGGCGGGAGGGTATGGCTACACCTTC
CDR3aa: CASSQITGAGGYGYTF
v_gene: TRBV4-1
j_gene: TRBJ1-2
len: 16
d_gene: TRBD1
abundance: NA

CDR3nt: TGTGCCAGTAGTATAGGGACGGGAAACTATGGCTACACCTTC
CDR3aa: CASSIGTGNYGYTF
v_gene: TRBV19
j_gene: TRBJ1-2
len: 14
d_gene: NA
abundance: few

CDR3nt: TGTGCCAGCAGCCTGAACCCGGGGGGGGCCAGCTATGGCTACACCTTC
CDR3aa: CASSLNPGGASYGYTF
v_gene: TRBV7-8
j_gene: TRBJ1-2
len: 16
d_gene: NA
abundance: NA

CDR3nt: TGTGCCAGTAGTGCGGCAAGCGGAGGCTCCTACGAGCAGTACTTC
CDR3aa: CASSAASGGSYEQYF
v_gene: TRBV19
j_gene: TRBJ2-7
len: 15
d_gene: NA
abundance: few

CDR3nt: TGCAGCGTTGGGGCCAATGAGCAGTTCTTC
CDR3aa: CSVGANEQFF
v_gene: TRBV29-1
j_gene: TRBJ2-1
len: 10
d_gene: NA
abundance: NA

CDR3nt: TGTGCCAGCAGTGACCGGGACACCGGGGAGCTGTTTTTT
CDR3aa: CASSDRDTGELFF
v_gene: TRBV6-4
j_gene: TRBJ2-2
len: 13
d_gene: NA
abundance: NA

CDR3nt: TGTGCCAGCAGCGGTTACAATGAGCAGTTCTTC
CDR3aa: CASSGYNEQFF
v_gene: TRBV12-3/TRBV12-4
j_gene: TRBJ2-1
len: 11
d_gene: NA
abundance: medium-sized

CDR3nt: TGTGCCAGCAGAATGACAGGGGTCATGATGAATGAAAAACTGTTTTTT
CDR3aa: CASRMTGVMMNEKLFF
v_gene: TRBV27
j_gene: TRBJ1-4
len: 16
d_gene: TRBD1
abundance: NA

CDR3nt: TGTGCCACCAGTGAGACGACAGGGCTCCATGGCTACACCTTC
CDR3aa: CATSETTGLHGYTF
v_gene: TRBV24-1
j_gene: TRBJ1-2
len: 14
d_gene: TRBD1
abundance: NA

CDR3nt: TGCGCCAGCAGCTTGGTTCCTTACGAGCAGTACTTC
CDR3aa: CASSLVPYEQYF
v_gene: TRBV5-1
j_gene: TRBJ2-7
len: 12
d_gene: NA
abundance: NA

CDR3nt: TGCGCCAGCAGCCCGCGGACAGGGGTCGCCTACGAGCAGTACTTC
CDR3aa: CASSPRTGVAYEQYF
v_gene: TRBV5-1
j_gene: TRBJ2-7
len: 15
d_gene: TRBD1
abundance: NA

CDR3nt: TGTGCCAGCAGTTCGATAGCGGGAGGGCCTATTGAGACCCAGTACTTC
CDR3aa: CASSSIAGGPIETQYF
v_gene: TRBV28
j_gene: TRBJ2-5
len: 16
d_gene: TRBD2
abundance: NA

CDR3nt: TGTGCCAGCAGTGCCGATACAGGGGTTCGGAATTCACCCCTCCACTTT
CDR3aa: CASSADTGVRNSPLHF
v_gene: TRBV6-1
j_gene: TRBJ1-6
len: 16
d_gene: TRBD1
abundance: NA

CDR3nt: TGTGCCAGCAGCCCCGACAGGGGGCGGGCCGCAGGACTGTTTTTT
CDR3aa: CASSPDRGRAAGLFF
v_gene: TRBV7-9
j_gene: TRBJ1-4
len: 15
d_gene: TRBD1
abundance: NA

CDR3nt: TGCGCCAGCAGCCAAGATTACAGCGGTAGCGGGAGAAATGGTGAGCAGTTCTTC
CDR3aa: CASSQDYSGSGRNGEQFF
v_gene: TRBV4-3
j_gene: TRBJ2-1
len: 18
d_gene: TRBD2
abundance: NA

CDR3nt: TGTGCCAGCAGTTACTCCCTGACACTTAGCAATCAGCCCCAGCATTTT
CDR3aa: CASSYSLTLSNQPQHF
v_gene: TRBV6-2/TRBV6-3
j_gene: TRBJ1-5
len: 16
d_gene: NA
abundance: NA

CDR3nt: TGTGCCAGCAGTTTGCTTAGCTCCTACAATGAGCAGTTCTTC
CDR3aa: CASSLLSSYNEQFF
v_gene: TRBV28
j_gene: TRBJ2-1
len: 14
d_gene: NA
abundance: few

CDR3nt: TGTGCCAGCAGTGAGACTGGGGGCTGGAGTGAAAAACTGTTTTTT
CDR3aa: CASSETGGWSEKLFF
v_gene: TRBV2
j_gene: TRBJ1-4
len: 15
d_gene: NA
abundance: once

CDR3nt: TGCAGCGCGGACAGGGTTACTGAAGCTTTCTTT
CDR3aa: CSADRVTEAFF
v_gene: TRBV29-1
j_gene: TRBJ1-1
len: 11
d_gene: TRBD1
abundance: NA

CDR3nt: TGTGCTAGTGGTTTGTTGGCAGGGGGTGGCTACACCTTC
CDR3aa: CASGLLAGGGYTF
v_gene: TRBV12-5
j_gene: TRBJ1-2
len: 13
d_gene: TRBD1
abundance: once

CDR3nt: TGTGCCAGCAGCCCAATTCAGGGCTCCTATGGCTACACCTTC
CDR3aa: CASSPIQGSYGYTF
v_gene: TRBV3-1/TRBV3-2
j_gene: TRBJ1-2
len: 14
d_gene: NA
abundance: NA

CDR3nt: TGTGCCAGCAGCTTAGCGGGGGGTTCCTACGAGCAGTACTTC
CDR3aa: CASSLAGGSYEQYF
v_gene: TRBV11-2
j_gene: TRBJ2-7
len: 14
d_gene: TRBD2
abundance: few

CDR3nt: TGTGCCAGCAGCCCAAACATGAACACTGAAGCTTTCTTT
CDR3aa: CASSPNMNTEAFF
v_gene: TRBV7-9
j_gene: TRBJ1-1
len: 13
d_gene: NA
abundance: NA

CDR3nt: TGTGCCAGTAGTACCACCCCGGTTGCGGGTTCCTATGGCTACACCTTC
CDR3aa: CASSTTPVAGSYGYTF
v_gene: TRBV19
j_gene: TRBJ1-2
len: 16
d_gene: NA
abundance: NA

CDR3nt: TGTGCCAGCAGCCCGGGGCCAAACTATGGCTACACCTTC
CDR3aa: CASSPGPNYGYTF
v_gene: TRBV6-2/TRBV6-3
j_gene: TRBJ1-2
len: 13
d_gene: NA
abundance: NA